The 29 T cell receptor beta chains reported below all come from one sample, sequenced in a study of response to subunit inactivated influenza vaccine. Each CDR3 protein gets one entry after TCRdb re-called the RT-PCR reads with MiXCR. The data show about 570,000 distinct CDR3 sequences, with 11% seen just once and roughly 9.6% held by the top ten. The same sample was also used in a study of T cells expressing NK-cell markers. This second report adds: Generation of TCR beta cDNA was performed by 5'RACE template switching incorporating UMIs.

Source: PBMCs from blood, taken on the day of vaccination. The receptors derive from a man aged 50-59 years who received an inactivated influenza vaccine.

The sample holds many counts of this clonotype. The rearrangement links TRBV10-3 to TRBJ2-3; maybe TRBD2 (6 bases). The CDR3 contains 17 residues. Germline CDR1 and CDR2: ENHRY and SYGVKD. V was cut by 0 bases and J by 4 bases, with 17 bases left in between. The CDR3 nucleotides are TGTGCCATCAGTGAGTCGAGGATACTAGCTGGGGCAGATACGCAGTATTTT. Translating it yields CAISESRILAGADTQYF.

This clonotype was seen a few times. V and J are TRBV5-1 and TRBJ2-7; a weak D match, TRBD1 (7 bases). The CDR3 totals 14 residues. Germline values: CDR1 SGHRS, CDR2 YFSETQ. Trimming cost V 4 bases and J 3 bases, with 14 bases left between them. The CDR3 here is CASSGGTAHYEQYF. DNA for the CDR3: TGCGCCAGCAGCGGCGGGACAGCCCACTACGAGCAGTACTTC.

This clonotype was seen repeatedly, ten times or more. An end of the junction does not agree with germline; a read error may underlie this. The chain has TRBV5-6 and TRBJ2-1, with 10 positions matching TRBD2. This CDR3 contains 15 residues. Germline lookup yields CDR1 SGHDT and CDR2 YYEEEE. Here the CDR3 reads CASSPGTSVYNEQFF. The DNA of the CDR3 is TGCGCCAGCAGCCCCGGGACTAGCGTGTACAATGAGCAGTTCTTC.

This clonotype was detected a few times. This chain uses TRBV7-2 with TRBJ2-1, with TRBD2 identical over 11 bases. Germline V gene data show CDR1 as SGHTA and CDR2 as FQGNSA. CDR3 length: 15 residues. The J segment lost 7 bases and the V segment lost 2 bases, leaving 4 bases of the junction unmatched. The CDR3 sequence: CASSLIAGGGNEQFF. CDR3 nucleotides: TGTGCCAGCAGCTTAATAGCGGGAGGGGGAAATGAGCAGTTCTTC.

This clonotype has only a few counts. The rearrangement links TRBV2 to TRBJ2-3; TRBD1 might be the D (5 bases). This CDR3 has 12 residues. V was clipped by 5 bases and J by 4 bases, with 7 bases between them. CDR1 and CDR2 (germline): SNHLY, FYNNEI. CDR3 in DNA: TGTGCCAGCAGTTGGACACCAGATACGCAGTATTTT. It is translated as CASSWTPDTQYF. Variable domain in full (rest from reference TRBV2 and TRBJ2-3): EPEVTQTPSHQVTQMGQEVILRCVPISNHLYFYWYRQILGQKVEFLVSFYNNEISEKSEIFDDQFSVERPDGSNFTLKIRSTKLEDSAMYFCASSWTPDTQYFGPGTRLTVL.

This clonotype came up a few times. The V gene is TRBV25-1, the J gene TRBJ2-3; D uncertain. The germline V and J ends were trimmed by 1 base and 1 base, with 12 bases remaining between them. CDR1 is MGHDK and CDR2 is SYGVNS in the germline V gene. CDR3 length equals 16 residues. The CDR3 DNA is TGTGCCAGCAGTGAATCCCAGGCCGTGGGCACAGATACGCAGTATTTT. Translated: CASSESQAVGTDTQYF.

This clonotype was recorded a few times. CDR3: CASKEGAVSNTGELFF. DNA of the CDR3: TGTGCCAGTAAGGAGGGGGCAGTTTCAAACACCGGGGAGCTGTTTTTT. The genes are TRBV19 and TRBJ2-2, with D perhaps TRBD1 (7 bases). Germline CDR1 reads LNHDA; CDR2 reads SQIVND (reference sequence). This CDR3 spans 16 amino acids. The ends were cut back, 7 bases at V and 2 bases at J, with 17 bases in the middle.

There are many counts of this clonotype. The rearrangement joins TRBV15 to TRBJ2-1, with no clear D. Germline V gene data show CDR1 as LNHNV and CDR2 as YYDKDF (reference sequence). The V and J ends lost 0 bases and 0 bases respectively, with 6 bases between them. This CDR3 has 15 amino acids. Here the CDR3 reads CATSREASSYNEQFF. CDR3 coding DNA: TGTGCCACCAGCAGAGAGGCTAGCTCCTACAATGAGCAGTTCTTC.

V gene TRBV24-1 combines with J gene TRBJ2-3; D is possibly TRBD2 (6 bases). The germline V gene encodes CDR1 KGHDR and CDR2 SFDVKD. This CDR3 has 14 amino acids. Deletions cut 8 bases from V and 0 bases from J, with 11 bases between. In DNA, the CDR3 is TGTGCCACCAATGGAGGGGCGAGCACAGATACGCAGTATTTT. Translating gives CATNGGASTDTQYF.

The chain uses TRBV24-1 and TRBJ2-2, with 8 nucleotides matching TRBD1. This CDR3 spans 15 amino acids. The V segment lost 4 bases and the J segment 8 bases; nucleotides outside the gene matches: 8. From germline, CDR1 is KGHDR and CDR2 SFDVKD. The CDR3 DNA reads TGTGCCACCAGTGACTGGCAGGGGGCAGGTGGGGAGCTGTTTTTT. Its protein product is CATSDWQGAGGELFF.

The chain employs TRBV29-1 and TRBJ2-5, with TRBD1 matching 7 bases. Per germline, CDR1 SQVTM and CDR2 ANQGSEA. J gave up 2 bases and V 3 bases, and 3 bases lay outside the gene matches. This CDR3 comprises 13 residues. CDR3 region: CSVETGSQETQYF. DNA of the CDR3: TGCAGCGTTGAGACAGGGTCTCAAGAGACCCAGTACTTC.

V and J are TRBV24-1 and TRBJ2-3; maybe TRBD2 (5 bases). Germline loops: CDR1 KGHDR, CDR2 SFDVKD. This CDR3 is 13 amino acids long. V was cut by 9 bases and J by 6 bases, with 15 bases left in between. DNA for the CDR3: TGTGCCACCTCCGGGAACGGAGCGGATACGCAGTATTTT. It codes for CATSGNGADTQYF.

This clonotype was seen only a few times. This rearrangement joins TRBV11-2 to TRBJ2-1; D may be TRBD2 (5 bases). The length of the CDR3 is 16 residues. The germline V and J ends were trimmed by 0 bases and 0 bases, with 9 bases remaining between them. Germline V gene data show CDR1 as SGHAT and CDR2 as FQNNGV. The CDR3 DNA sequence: TGTGCCAGCAGCTTAGAGTTTAGCGTCTCCTACAATGAGCAGTTCTTC. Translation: CASSLEFSVSYNEQFF.

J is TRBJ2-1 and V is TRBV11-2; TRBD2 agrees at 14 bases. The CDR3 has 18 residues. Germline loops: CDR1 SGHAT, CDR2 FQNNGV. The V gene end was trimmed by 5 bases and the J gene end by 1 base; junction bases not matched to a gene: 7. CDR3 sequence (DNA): TGTGCCAGCAGCGTCAGGGGACTAGCGGGGGCATCCTACAATGAGCAGTTCTTC. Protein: CASSVRGLAGASYNEQFF.

The CDR3 DNA reads TGTGCCAGCAGCCCCACTCCCGGGGTCTCCAGCACAGATACGCAGTATTTT. Translated, it gives CASSPTPGVSSTDTQYF. The gene calls are TRBV7-6 and TRBJ2-3, with a possible D match to TRBD2 (5 bases). The CDR3 totals 17 residues. CDR1 is SGHVS, CDR2 FNYEAQ, per germline. Trimming cost V 5 bases and J 0 bases, with 18 bases left between them.

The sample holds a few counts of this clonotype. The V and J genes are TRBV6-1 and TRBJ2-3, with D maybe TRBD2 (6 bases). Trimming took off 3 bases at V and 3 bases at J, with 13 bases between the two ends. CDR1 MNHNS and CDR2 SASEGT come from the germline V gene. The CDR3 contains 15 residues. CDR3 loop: CASSEVSGYTDTQYF. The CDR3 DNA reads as TGTGCCAGCAGTGAGGTTAGCGGTTATACAGATACGCAGTATTTT.

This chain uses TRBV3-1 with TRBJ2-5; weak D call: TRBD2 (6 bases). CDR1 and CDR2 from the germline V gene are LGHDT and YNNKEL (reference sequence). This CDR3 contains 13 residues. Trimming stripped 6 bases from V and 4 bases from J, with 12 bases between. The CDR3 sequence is CASRSGVRETQYF. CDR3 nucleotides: TGTGCCAGCAGATCGGGAGTGAGAGAGACCCAGTACTTC.

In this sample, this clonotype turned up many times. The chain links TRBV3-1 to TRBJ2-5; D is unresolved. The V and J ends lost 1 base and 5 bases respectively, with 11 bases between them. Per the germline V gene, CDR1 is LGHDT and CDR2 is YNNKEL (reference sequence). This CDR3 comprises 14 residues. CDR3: CASSQVVSSETQYF. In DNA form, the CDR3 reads TGTGCCAGCAGCCAAGTAGTATCGTCGGAGACCCAGTACTTC.

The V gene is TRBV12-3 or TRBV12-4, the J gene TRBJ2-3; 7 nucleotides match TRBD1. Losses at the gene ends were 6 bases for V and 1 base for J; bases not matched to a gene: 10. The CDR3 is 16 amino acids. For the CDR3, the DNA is TGTGCCAGCAGCCAACTCAGGGGGTATGGCACAGATACGCAGTATTTT. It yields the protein CASSQLRGYGTDTQYF.

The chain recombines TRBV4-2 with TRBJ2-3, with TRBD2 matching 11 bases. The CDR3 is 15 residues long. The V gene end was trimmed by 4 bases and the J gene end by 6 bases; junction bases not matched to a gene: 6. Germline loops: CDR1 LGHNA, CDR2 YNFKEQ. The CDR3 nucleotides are TGTGCCAGCAGCCGCGGGACTAGCGGACTGGATACGCAGTATTTT. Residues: CASSRGTSGLDTQYF.

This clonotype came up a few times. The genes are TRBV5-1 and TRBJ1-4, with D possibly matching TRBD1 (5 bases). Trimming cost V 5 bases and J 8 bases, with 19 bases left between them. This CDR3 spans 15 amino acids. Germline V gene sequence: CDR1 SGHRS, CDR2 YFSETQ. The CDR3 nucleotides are TGCGCCAGCAGGCAAAACGAGGGGTTTGGGGAAAAACTGTTTTTT. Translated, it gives CASRQNEGFGEKLFF.

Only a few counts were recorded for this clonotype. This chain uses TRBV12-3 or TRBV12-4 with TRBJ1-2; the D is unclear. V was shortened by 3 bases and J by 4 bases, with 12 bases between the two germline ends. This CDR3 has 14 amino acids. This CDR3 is CASSFFPEGYGYTF. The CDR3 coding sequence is TGTGCCAGCAGTTTCTTCCCCGAGGGCTATGGCTACACCTTC.

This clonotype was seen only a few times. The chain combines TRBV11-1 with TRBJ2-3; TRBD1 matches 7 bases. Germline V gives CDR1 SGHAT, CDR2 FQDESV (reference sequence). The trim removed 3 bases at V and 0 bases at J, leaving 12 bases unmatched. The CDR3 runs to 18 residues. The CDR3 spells CASSLRVNRGDSTDTQYF. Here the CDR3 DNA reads TGTGCCAGCAGCTTGCGCGTTAACAGGGGTGATAGCACAGATACGCAGTATTTT. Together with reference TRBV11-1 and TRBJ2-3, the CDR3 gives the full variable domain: EAEVAQSPRYKITEKSQAVAFWCDPISGHATLYWYRQILGQGPELLVQFQDESVVDDSQLPKDRFSAERLKGVDSTLKIQPAELGDSAMYLCASSLRVNRGDSTDTQYFGPGTRLTVL.

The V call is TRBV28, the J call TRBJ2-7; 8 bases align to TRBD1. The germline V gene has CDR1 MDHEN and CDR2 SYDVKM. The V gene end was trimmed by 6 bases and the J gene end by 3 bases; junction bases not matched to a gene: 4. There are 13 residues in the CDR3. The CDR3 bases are TGTGCCAGCAGGCCAGGACAGGGCTACGAGCAGTACTTC. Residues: CASRPGQGYEQYF.

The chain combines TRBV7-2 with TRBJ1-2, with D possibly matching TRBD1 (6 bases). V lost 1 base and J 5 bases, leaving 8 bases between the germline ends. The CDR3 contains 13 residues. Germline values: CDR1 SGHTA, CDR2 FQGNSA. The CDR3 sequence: CASSLGTEYGYTF. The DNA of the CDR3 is TGTGCCAGCAGCTTAGGGACAGAATATGGCTACACCTTC.

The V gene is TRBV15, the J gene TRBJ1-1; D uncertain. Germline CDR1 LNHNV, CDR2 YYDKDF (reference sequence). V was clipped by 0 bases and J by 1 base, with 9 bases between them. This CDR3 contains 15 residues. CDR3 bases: TGTGCCACCAGCAGAGATTCACAGACGAACACTGAAGCTTTCTTT. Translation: CATSRDSQTNTEAFF.

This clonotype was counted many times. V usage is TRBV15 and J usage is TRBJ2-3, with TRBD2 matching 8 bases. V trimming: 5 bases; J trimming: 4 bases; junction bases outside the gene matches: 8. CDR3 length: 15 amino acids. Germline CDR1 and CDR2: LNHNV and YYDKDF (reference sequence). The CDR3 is CATSLLAVGSDTQYF. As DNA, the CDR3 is TGTGCCACCAGCCTACTAGCGGTCGGCTCAGATACGCAGTATTTT.

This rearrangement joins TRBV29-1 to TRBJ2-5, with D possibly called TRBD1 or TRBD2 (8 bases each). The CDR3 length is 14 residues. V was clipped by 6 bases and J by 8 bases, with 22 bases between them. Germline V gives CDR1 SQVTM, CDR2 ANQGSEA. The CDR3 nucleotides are TGCAGCGTGCACGGGGGGGGGACAGGCAATACCCAGTACTTC. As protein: CSVHGGGTGNTQYF. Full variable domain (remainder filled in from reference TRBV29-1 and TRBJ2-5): SAVISQKPSRDICQRGTSLTIQCQVDSQVTMMFWYRQQPGQSLTLIATANQGSEATYESGFVIDKFPISRPNLTFSTLTVSNMSPEDSSIYLCSVHGGGTGNTQYFGPGTRLLVL.

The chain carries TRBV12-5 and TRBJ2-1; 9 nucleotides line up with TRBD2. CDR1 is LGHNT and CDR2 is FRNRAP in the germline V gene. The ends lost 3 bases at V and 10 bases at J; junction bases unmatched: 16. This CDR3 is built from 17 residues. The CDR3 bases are TGTGCTAGTGGTTTAGACCGGACTAGCGCGGGGGGGGTGGAGCAGTTCTTC. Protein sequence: CASGLDRTSAGGVEQFF. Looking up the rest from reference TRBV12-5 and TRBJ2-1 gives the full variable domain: DARVTQTPRHKVTEMGQEVTMRCQPILGHNTVFWYRQTMMQGLELLAYFRNRAPLDDSGMPKDRFSAEMPDATLATLKIQPSEPRDSAVYFCASGLDRTSAGGVEQFFGPGTRLTVL.